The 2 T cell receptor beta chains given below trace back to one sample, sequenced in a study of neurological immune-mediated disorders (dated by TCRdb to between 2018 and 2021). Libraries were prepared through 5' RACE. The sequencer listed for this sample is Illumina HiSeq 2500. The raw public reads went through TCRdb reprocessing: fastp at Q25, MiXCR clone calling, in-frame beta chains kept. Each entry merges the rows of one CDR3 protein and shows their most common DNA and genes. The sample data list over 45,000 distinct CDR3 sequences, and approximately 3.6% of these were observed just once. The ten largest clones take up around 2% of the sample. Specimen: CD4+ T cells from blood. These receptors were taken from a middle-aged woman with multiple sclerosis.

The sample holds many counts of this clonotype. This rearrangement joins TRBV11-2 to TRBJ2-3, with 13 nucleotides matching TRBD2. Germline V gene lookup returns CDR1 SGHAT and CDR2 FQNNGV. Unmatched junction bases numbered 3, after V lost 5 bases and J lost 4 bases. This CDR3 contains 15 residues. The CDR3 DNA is TGTGCCAGCAGCCGGACTAGCGGGGGTGCAGATACGCAGTATTTT. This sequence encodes CASSRTSGGADTQYF.

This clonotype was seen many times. CDR3: CASSVGTYNEQFF. DNA of the CDR3: TGTGCCAGCAGCGTAGGTACCTACAATGAGCAGTTCTTC. The chain recombines TRBV9 with TRBJ2-1; D gene uncertain. CDR1 and CDR2 from the germline V gene are SGDLS and YYNGEE. This CDR3 spans 13 amino acids. The V end lost 0 bases, the J end lost 2 bases, and 3 bases lay between the germline ends.